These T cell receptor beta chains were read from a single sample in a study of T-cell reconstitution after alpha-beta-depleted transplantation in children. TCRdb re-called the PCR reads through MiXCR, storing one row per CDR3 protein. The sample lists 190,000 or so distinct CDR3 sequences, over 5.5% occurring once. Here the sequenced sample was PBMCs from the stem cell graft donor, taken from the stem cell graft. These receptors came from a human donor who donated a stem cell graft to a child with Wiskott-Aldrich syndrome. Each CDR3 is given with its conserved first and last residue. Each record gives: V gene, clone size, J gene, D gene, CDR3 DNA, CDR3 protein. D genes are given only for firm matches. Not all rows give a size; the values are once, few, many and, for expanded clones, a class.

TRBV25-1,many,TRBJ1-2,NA,TGTGCCAGCAGTGGCCGAAACTATGGCTACACCTTC,CASSGRNYGYTF
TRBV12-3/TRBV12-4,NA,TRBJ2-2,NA,TGTGCCAGCAGTCGTACAGGGTTGAGCACCGGGGAGCTGTTTTTT,CASSRTGLSTGELFF
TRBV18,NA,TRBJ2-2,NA,TGTGCCAGCTCACCACTCGGGACGAGTACCGGGGAGCTGTTTTTT,CASSPLGTSTGELFF
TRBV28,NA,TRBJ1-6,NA,TGTGCCAGCCGCTTGAGGGGGAGCTCCTATAATTCACCCCTCCACTTT,CASRLRGSSYNSPLHF
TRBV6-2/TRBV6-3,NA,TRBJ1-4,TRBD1,TGTGCCAGCAGTTACTTGCATCCGGGACAGCTACCTGCAACTAATGAAAAACTGTTTTTT,CASSYLHPGQLPATNEKLFF
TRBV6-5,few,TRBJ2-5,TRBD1,TGTGCCAGCAGTTACAACAGGGGGTCCGGAAAGACCCAGTACTTC,CASSYNRGSGKTQYF
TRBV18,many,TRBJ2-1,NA,TGTGCCAGCTCACCATCGCAGGGCTCCTATGAGCAGTTCTTC,CASSPSQGSYEQFF
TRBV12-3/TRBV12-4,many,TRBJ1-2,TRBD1,TGTGCCAGCAGTAGACTTGGGACAGGGGGCCTTGGCTACACCTTC,CASSRLGTGGLGYTF
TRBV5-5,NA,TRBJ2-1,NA,TGTGCCAGCAGCTTTCGAGAAGGTCACAGTGAGCAGTTCTTC,CASSFREGHSEQFF
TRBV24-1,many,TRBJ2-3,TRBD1,TGTGCCACCAGTGCTGGACAGGGAAGGACAGATACGCAGTATTTT,CATSAGQGRTDTQYF
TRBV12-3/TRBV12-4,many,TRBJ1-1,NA,TGTGCCAGCAGTTTTGCAGGGGCAGGCACTGAAGCTTTCTTT,CASSFAGAGTEAFF
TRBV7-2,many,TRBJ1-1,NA,TGTGCCAGCAGCTTAGTGGGTCCGCGGAACACTGAAGCTTTCTTT,CASSLVGPRNTEAFF
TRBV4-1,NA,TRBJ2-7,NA,TGCGCCAGCAGCCAAGATCTGGGGGGAGCGGTTTACGAGCAGTACTTC,CASSQDLGGAVYEQYF